One sample yielded the 30 T cell receptor beta chains listed below, sequenced in a study of radiation and T cells in renal cell carcinoma. The method was immunoSEQ multiplex PCR; TCRdb's version includes in-frame clones alone and lacks a portion of them. The sample lists about 83,000 clones, over 65% occurring once. Time point reported: blood 4 weeks post-SBRT, at nephrectomy. The sample's treatment: 15 Gy SBRT to primary tumor, nephrectomy 4 weeks later. The sequenced sample was blood, obtained from a patient whose treatment included radiotherapy and nephrectomy. The receptors shown here come from a woman aged 55-70 years with renal cell carcinoma.

This chain joins TRBV5-4 and TRBJ1-4; no clear D. This CDR3 has 13 residues. Per the germline V gene, CDR1 is SGHNT and CDR2 is YYREEE (reference sequence). V dropped 6 bases and J dropped 6 bases, with 12 bases sitting between them. The CDR3 nucleotides are TGTGCCAGCAATCGAGATTCGGATGAAAAACTGTTTTTT. Encoded protein: CASNRDSDEKLFF.

The chain couples TRBV7-2 to TRBJ2-1; D remains unclear. The CDR3 runs to 15 residues. Per germline, CDR1 SGHTA and CDR2 FQGNSA. The V end lost 5 bases, the J end lost 3 bases, and 14 bases lay between the germline ends. Here the CDR3 DNA reads TGTGCCAGCAGCCCTCGGACGGTGGGCTACAATGAGCAGTTCTTC. It yields the protein CASSPRTVGYNEQFF. The full variable domain, its missing parts supplied by reference TRBV7-2 and TRBJ2-1, is GAGVSQSPSNKVTEKGKDVELRCDPISGHTALYWYRQSLGQGLEFLIYFQGNSAPDKSGLPSDRFSAERTGGSVSTLTIQRTQQEDSAVYLCASSPRTVGYNEQFFGPGTRLTVL.

This clone came up once. The chain combines TRBV9 with TRBJ1-4; 8 nucleotides line up with TRBD1. The J segment lost 0 bases and the V segment lost 4 bases, leaving 8 bases of the junction unmatched. The CDR3 spans 17 residues. Germline CDR1 SGDLS, CDR2 YYNGEE. CDR3 region: CASSPTGGVATNEKLFF. CDR3 bases: TGTGCCAGCAGCCCCACAGGGGGTGTTGCAACTAATGAAAAACTGTTTTTT.

The CDR3 protein is CASSIDGRYSGANVLTF. Here the CDR3 DNA reads TGTGCCAGTAGTATCGACGGGCGATACTCTGGGGCCAACGTCCTGACTTTC. The chain is built from TRBV19 and TRBJ2-6; D unresolved. The V gene lost 3 bases and the J gene lost 0 bases, with 12 bases spanning the gap. This CDR3 contains 17 residues. Germline CDR1 LNHDA, CDR2 SQIVND (reference sequence).

This rearrangement joins TRBV6-1 to TRBJ1-2; the D gene is possibly TRBD1 (5 bases). The CDR3 runs 12 residues. Germline V gene lookup returns CDR1 MNHNS and CDR2 SASEGT. Trimming removed 3 bases from V and 8 bases from J, with 10 bases in between. The chain's CDR3 is CASSETVGGYTF. The CDR3 DNA reads as TGTGCCAGCAGTGAGACAGTAGGGGGCTACACCTTC.

V usage is TRBV5-1 and J usage is TRBJ2-3, with D perhaps TRBD1 (5 bases). Trimming removed 0 bases from V and 11 bases from J, with 16 bases in between. Germline assignment: CDR1 SGHRS and CDR2 YFSETQ. This CDR3 spans 14 amino acids. Here the CDR3 reads CASSLERTSLGQYF. CDR3 nucleotide sequence: TGCGCCAGCAGCTTGGAACGGACAAGCCTGGGGCAGTATTTT.

This chain connects TRBV19 to TRBJ2-7, with a tentative D call TRBD2 (5 bases). The germline V gene encodes CDR1 LNHDA and CDR2 SQIVND (reference sequence). V was trimmed by 6 bases and J by 1 base, leaving 10 bases between them. This CDR3 region has 13 residues. CDR3 in amino acids: CASSPGFSYEQYF. CDR3 in DNA: TGTGCCAGTAGCCCGGGATTTTCCTACGAGCAGTACTTC.

This CDR3 reads CAISEPDPKTTEAFF. For the CDR3, the DNA is TGTGCCATCAGTGAGCCTGATCCGAAAACAACTGAAGCTTTCTTT. V gene TRBV10-3 combines with J gene TRBJ1-1; D is uncertain. Trimming pared 2 bases from V and 5 bases from J, leaving 15 bases between. Germline loops: CDR1 ENHRY, CDR2 SYGVKD. The CDR3 is 15 amino acids.

The genes are TRBV18 and TRBJ1-1, with D possibly being TRBD1 (6 bases). The V end lost 0 bases, the J end lost 4 bases, and 12 bases lay between the germline ends. The germline V gene has CDR1 KGHSH and CDR2 LQKENI. The CDR3 has 15 amino acids. CDR3 coding DNA: TGTGCCAGCTCACCACCACAGGGTAGGGGCACTGAAGCTTTCTTT. Protein: CASSPPQGRGTEAFF. Supplemented by reference TRBV18 and TRBJ1-1, the full variable domain reads NAGVMQNPRHLVRRRGQEARLRCSPMKGHSHVYWYRQLPEEGLKFMVYLQKENIIDESGMPKERFSAEFPKEGPSILRIQQVVRGDSAAYFCASSPPQGRGTEAFFGQGTRLTVV.

This clone occurred once. The chain uses TRBV2 and TRBJ1-4, with D perhaps TRBD1 (5 bases). Germline V gene data show CDR1 as SNHLY and CDR2 as FYNNEI. CDR3 length: 18 residues. The V and J ends lost 4 bases and 6 bases respectively, with 24 bases between them. The CDR3 region has the DNA TGTGCCAGCAGTGCCCACCGGGACCTCTCAGGTCGTGATGAAAAACTGTTTTTT. Translated, it gives CASSAHRDLSGRDEKLFF.

The chain joins TRBV6-5 to TRBJ1-1; D is unclear. From germline, CDR1 is MNHEY and CDR2 SVGAGI. Trimming cost V 2 bases and J 8 bases, with 15 bases left between them. The CDR3 extends over 14 amino acids. CDR3 coding DNA: TGTGCCAGCAGTTACATGGCCTCTACGATGGAAGCTTTCTTT. This sequence encodes CASSYMASTMEAFF.

The chain uses TRBV6-1 and TRBJ2-7, with D unresolved. In germline, CDR1 is MNHNS, CDR2 SASEGT. V lost 8 bases to trimming and J lost 3 bases, with 11 bases between them. This CDR3 comprises 12 residues. CDR3 sequence: CASGVGLYEQYF. DNA of the CDR3: TGTGCCAGCGGAGTAGGCCTCTACGAGCAGTACTTC.

This clone was found a few times. The chain employs TRBV6-1 and TRBJ1-6; no firm D call. CDR3 size: 13 residues. Trimming removed 2 bases at V and 7 bases at J, with 6 bases between. Germline values: CDR1 MNHNS, CDR2 SASEGT. DNA for the CDR3: TGTGCCAGCAGTGAATCAAGAAATTCACCCCTCCACTTT. This gives the protein CASSESRNSPLHF.

This sequence joins TRBV19 and TRBJ1-2, with D hard to call. Germline CDR1 LNHDA, CDR2 SQIVND (reference sequence). Trimming removed 3 bases from V and 4 bases from J, with 12 bases in between. CDR3 size: 14 residues. The CDR3 sequence is CASSMGQLGYGYTF. In DNA, the CDR3 is TGTGCCAGTAGTATGGGCCAGCTTGGCTATGGCTACACCTTC.

This clone was seen only once. The chain uses TRBV7-3 and TRBJ2-6, with TRBD1 matching 10 bases. V shed 5 bases and J 4 bases; nucleotides not matched to a gene: 8. Germline assignment: CDR1 SGHTA and CDR2 FQGTGA. The CDR3 covers 17 residues. DNA for the CDR3: TGTGCCAGCAGCCCCCGACAGGGGGCCACGGGGGCCAACGTCCTGACTTTC. Translated, it gives CASSPRQGATGANVLTF.

This chain uses TRBV7-3 with TRBJ2-1; D remains ambiguous. CDR3 size: 15 residues. With 3 bases removed from V and 0 bases from J, the gap between germline ends came to 9 bases. From germline, CDR1 is SGHTA and CDR2 FQGTGA. The CDR3 loop is CASSFAPSSYNEQFF. The CDR3 DNA sequence: TGTGCCAGCAGCTTTGCTCCAAGCTCCTACAATGAGCAGTTCTTC.

This chain uses TRBV6-5 with TRBJ1-2; TRBD1 aligns across 10 bases. Germline loops: CDR1 MNHEY, CDR2 SVGAGI. The V segment lost 2 bases and the J segment 7 bases; nucleotides outside the gene matches: 7. The CDR3 sequence is 15 residues long. The CDR3 DNA is TGTGCCAGCAGTTACGGGACAGGGGTTCGCAGTGGCTACACCTTC. Protein: CASSYGTGVRSGYTF.

The rearrangement joins TRBV5-1 to TRBJ1-2; 8 bases agree with TRBD1. V was pared by 0 bases and J by 7 bases, with 5 bases of the junction left unmatched. The germline CDR1 and CDR2 sequences are SGHRS and YFSETQ. This CDR3 is 14 amino acids long. The chain's CDR3 is CASSLAQGAGGYTF. DNA of the CDR3: TGCGCCAGCAGCTTGGCCCAGGGGGCAGGTGGCTACACCTTC.

The chain is built from TRBV7-3 and TRBJ2-7; 11 positions agree with TRBD2. Germline-derived CDR1 and CDR2 are SGHTA and FQGTGA. The ends lost 2 bases at V and 9 bases at J; junction bases unmatched: 3. CDR3 size: 13 residues. CDR3 sequence: CASSLELAGAQYF. In nucleotides, the CDR3 is TGTGCCAGCAGCTTAGAACTAGCGGGAGCGCAGTACTTC. The full variable domain, with the rest looked up from reference TRBV7-3 and TRBJ2-7, is GAGVSQTPSNKVTEKGKYVELRCDPISGHTALYWYRQSLGQGPEFLIYFQGTGAADDSGLPNDRFFAVRPEGSVSTLKIQRTERGDSAVYLCASSLELAGAQYFGPGTRLTVT.

The chain recombines TRBV9 with TRBJ2-6, with D maybe TRBD1 (6 bases). The V end lost 3 bases, the J end lost 8 bases, and 15 bases lay between the germline ends. CDR3 length: 15 amino acids. Per the germline V gene, CDR1 is SGDLS and CDR2 is YYNGEE. The CDR3 protein is CASSASRDTSNVLTF. CDR3 nucleotide sequence: TGTGCCAGCAGCGCGTCCCGGGACACATCCAACGTCCTGACTTTC. The entire variable domain, with the rest obtained from reference TRBV9 and TRBJ2-6, is as follows: DSGVTQTPKHLITATGQRVTLRCSPRSGDLSVYWYQQSLDQGLQFLIQYYNGEERAKGNILERFSAQQFPDLHSELNLSSLELGDSALYFCASSASRDTSNVLTFGAGSRLTVL.

CDR3 residues: CASSDSGGAGQGARYSNQPQHF. The DNA of the CDR3 is TGTGCCAGCAGTGACTCGGGGGGCGCTGGACAGGGGGCACGGTATAGCAATCAGCCCCAGCATTTT. This chain joins TRBV6-4 and TRBJ1-5; TRBD1 aligns across 11 bases. The V and J ends lost 0 bases and 0 bases, in that order; junction bases with no gene match: 16. This CDR3 region has 22 residues. From germline, CDR1 is MRHNA and CDR2 SNTAGT.

The chain carries TRBV6-1 and TRBJ1-5; D unresolved. V gave up 4 bases and J gave up 7 bases, with 17 bases separating them. Germline CDR1 is MNHNS and CDR2 is SASEGT. The CDR3 is made up of 15 amino acids. The CDR3: CASSGMVGWMQPQHF. In DNA form, the CDR3 reads TGTGCCAGCAGTGGAATGGTAGGGTGGATGCAGCCCCAGCATTTT.

This clone appeared a single time. The V and J genes are TRBV19 and TRBJ2-3; 9 bases align to TRBD2. V gave up 3 bases and J gave up 2 bases; unmatched junction bases: 3. This CDR3 has 15 amino acids. Germline lookup yields CDR1 LNHDA and CDR2 SQIVND (reference sequence). The CDR3 coding sequence is TGTGCCAGTAGTATGACTAGCGGTTTCACAGATACGCAGTATTTT. Protein sequence: CASSMTSGFTDTQYF.

CDR3 bases: TGTGCCAGCAGCTTAGCCTCGGGACAGGGAGAGGAAAAACTGTTTTTT. It is translated as CASSLASGQGEEKLFF. The V gene is TRBV7-9, the J gene TRBJ1-4; 9 nucleotides line up with TRBD1. Trimming took 0 bases from V and 8 from J; bases not matched to a gene: 7. The CDR3 runs to 16 residues. Germline values: CDR1 SEHNR, CDR2 FQNEAQ (reference sequence).

This rearrangement joins TRBV6-5 to TRBJ1-6; 9 nucleotides match TRBD1. This CDR3 region has 15 residues. The germline V gene encodes CDR1 MNHEY and CDR2 SVGAGI. With V trimmed by 6 bases and J by 7 bases, 7 bases remained unmatched. The DNA of the CDR3 is TGTGCCAGCAGCATCGGGACAGGGAAAAATTCACCCCTCCACTTT. Residues: CASSIGTGKNSPLHF.

J is TRBJ2-7 and V is TRBV6-6; D unclear. The V end was cut by 6 bases, the J end by 1 base, with 4 bases between. CDR3 length equals 11 residues. CDR1 is MNHNY, CDR2 SVGAGI, per germline (reference sequence). The CDR3 sequence: CASRQSYEQYF. The CDR3 region has the DNA TGTGCCAGCAGACAGTCCTACGAGCAGTACTTC.

The chain has TRBV6-6 and TRBJ2-5; TRBD1 is a possible D gene (6 bases). CDR3 length: 15 amino acids. Trimming shortened V by 4 bases and J by 1 base, and 13 bases separated the two germline ends. The V gene's germline CDR1 is MNHNY and CDR2 SVGAGI (reference sequence). The CDR3 DNA reads as TGTGCCAGCAGTTGGGGGCAGGGGATCCAAGAGACCCAGTACTTC. Its translation is CASSWGQGIQETQYF.

The rearrangement uses TRBV5-6 and TRBJ2-1; TRBD2 is a possible D gene (6 bases). The CDR3 runs to 16 residues. CDR1 SGHDT and CDR2 YYEEEE come from the germline V gene. Between the trimmed V and J ends, which lost 2 bases and 3 bases, there was a span of 15 bases. The CDR3, as DNA: TGTGCCAGCAGCTTCCTAGCGAGGTCCGACTACAATGAGCAGTTCTTC. It codes for CASSFLARSDYNEQFF.

CDR3 residues: CASSRADEKLFF. DNA for the CDR3: TGTGCCAGCAGTCGTGCAGATGAAAAACTGTTTTTT. The chain has TRBV6-5 and TRBJ1-4; no firm D call. The V gene lost 5 bases and the J gene lost 6 bases, with 7 bases spanning the gap. Germline loops: CDR1 MNHEY, CDR2 SVGAGI. This CDR3 has 12 amino acids.

The chain recombines TRBV6-5 with TRBJ1-1; unclear D gene. CDR3 length: 13 residues. Germline V gives CDR1 MNHEY, CDR2 SVGAGI. The V end lost 6 bases, the J end lost 5 bases, and 13 bases lay between the germline ends. CDR3 sequence: CASSPAPATEAFF. As DNA, the CDR3 is TGTGCCAGCAGCCCAGCCCCCGCGACTGAAGCTTTCTTT.